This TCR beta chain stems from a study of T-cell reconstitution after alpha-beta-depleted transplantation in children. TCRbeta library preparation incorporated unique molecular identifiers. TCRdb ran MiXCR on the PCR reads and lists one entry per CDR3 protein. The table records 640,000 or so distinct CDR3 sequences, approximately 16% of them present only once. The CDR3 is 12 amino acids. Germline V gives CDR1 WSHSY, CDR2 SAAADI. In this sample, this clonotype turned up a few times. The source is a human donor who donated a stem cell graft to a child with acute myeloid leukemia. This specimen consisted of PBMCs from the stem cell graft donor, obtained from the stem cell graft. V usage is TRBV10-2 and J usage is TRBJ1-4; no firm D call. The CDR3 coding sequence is TGCGCAAGCTCCGCATGGGGTGAAAAACTGTTTTTT. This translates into CASSAWGEKLFF.